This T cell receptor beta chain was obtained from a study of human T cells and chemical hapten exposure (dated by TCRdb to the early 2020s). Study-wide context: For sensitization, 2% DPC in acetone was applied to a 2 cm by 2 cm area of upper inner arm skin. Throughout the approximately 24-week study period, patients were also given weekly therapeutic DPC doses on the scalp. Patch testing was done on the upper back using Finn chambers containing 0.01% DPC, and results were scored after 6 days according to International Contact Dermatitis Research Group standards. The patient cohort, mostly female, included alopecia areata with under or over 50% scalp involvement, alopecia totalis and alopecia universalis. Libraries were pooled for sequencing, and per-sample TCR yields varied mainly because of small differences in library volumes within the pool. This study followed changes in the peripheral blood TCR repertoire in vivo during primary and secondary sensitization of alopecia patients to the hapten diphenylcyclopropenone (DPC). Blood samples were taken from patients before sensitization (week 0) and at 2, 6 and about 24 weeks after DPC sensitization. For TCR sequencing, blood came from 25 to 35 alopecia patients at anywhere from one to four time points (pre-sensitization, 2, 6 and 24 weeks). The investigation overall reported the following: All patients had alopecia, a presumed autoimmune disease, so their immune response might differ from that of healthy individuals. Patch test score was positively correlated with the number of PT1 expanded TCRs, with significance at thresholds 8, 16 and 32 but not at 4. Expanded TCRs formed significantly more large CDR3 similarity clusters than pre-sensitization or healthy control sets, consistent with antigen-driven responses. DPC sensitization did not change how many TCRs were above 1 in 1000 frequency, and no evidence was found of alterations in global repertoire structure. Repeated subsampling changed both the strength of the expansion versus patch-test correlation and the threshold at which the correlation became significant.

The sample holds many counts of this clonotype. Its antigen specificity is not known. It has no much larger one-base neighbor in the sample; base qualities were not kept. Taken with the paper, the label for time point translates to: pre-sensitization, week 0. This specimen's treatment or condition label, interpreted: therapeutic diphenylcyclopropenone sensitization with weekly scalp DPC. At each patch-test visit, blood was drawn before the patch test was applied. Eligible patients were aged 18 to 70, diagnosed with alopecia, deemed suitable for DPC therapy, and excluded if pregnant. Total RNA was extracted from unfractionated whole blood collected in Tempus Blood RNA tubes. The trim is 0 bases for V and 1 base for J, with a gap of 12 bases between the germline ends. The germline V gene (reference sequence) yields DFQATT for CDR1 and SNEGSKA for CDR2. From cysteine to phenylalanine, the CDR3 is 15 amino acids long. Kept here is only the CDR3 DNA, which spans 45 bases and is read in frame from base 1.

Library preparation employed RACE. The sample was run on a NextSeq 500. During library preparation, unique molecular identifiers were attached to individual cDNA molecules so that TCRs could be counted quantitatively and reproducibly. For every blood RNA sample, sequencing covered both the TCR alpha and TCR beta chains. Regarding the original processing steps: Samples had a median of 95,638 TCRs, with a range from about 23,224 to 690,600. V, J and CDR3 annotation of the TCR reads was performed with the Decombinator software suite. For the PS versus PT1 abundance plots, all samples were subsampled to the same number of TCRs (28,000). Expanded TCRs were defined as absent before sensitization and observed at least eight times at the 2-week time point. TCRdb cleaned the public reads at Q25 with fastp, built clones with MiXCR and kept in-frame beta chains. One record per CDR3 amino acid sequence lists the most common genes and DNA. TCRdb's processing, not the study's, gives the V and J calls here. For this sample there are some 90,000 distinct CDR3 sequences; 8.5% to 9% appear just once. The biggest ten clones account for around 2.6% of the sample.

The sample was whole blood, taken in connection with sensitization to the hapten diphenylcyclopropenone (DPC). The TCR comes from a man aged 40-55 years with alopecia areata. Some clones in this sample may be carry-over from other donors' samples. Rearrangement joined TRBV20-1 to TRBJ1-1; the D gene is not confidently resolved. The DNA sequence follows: TGCAGTGCTAGAGATCGAATCTGGGGGAACACTGAAGCTTTCTTT. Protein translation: CSARDRIWGNTEAFF.